This T cell receptor (beta chain) was documented in a study of cytomegalovirus exposure and HLA in healthy donors. PCR amplification relied on 60 Vbeta primers (plus 13 Jbeta primers). The table came from immunoSEQ multiplex PCR; TCRdb's copy has only in-frame clones and leaves some out. Of about 150,000 clones listed, more than 70% are singletons. Points on this clone: Its matching antigen is unknown.

The study's findings and limits: Reports showed the classifier diagnosing cytomegalovirus status with high specificity and sensitivity. Presence/absence analyses supposed approximately even sequencing depth among donors.

The sample consisted of PBMCs. This sequence was found in a man in his fifties or sixties in good health and CMV-seropositive.

The CDR3 is CASSVEQGGMQYF. The CDR3 DNA reads TGTGCCAGCAGCGTCGAACAGGGGGGCATGCAGTATTTT. The chain couples TRBV9 to TRBJ2-3; 8 bases fit TRBD1. CDR1 and CDR2 from the germline V gene are SGDLS and YYNGEE. This CDR3 has 13 amino acids. V trimming: 2 bases; J trimming: 11 bases; junction bases outside the gene matches: 7.